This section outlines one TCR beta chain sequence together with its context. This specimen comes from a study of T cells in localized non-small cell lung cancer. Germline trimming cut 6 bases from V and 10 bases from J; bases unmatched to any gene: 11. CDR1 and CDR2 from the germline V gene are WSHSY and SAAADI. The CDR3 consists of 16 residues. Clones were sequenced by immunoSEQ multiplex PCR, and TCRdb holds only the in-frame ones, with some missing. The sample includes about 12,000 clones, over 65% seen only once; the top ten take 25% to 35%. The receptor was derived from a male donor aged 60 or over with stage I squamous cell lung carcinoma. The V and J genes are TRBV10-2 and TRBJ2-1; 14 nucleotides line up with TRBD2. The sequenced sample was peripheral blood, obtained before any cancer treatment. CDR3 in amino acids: CASRGLAGVTAGEQFF. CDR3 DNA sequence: TGCGCCAGCAGGGGACTAGCGGGAGTAACAGCTGGGGAGCAGTTCTTC.